A single sample gave rise to the 22 T cell receptor beta chains below, sequenced in a study of cytomegalovirus exposure and HLA in healthy donors. 60 Vbeta and 13 Jbeta primers were used in PCR. Data came from immunoSEQ multiplex PCR; TCRdb stores just in-frame clones and leaves some out. This table holds around 93,000 clones, roughly 82% found once. Sequencing was performed on PBMCs. Every receptor here comes from a man younger than 45 in good health and CMV-seropositive.

The chain employs TRBV5-4 and TRBJ2-4; TRBD1 is a possible D gene (5 bases). V shed 0 bases and J shed 6 bases, with 10 bases lying between them. CDR1 and CDR2 (germline): SGHNT, YYREEE (reference sequence). This CDR3 region has 14 residues. As DNA, the CDR3 is TGTGCCAGCAGCTTGGCGAGCCAGGGAAACATTCAGTACTTC. Its protein product is CASSLASQGNIQYF.

This clone was seen a handful of times. CDR3 protein: CASSLGISGNTIYF. As DNA, the CDR3 is TGTGCCAGCAGCCTCGGGATCTCTGGAAACACCATATATTTT. The chain employs TRBV7-2 and TRBJ1-3; D ambiguous. The CDR3 is 14 amino acids. Germline CDR1 is SGHTA and CDR2 is FQGNSA. V lost 5 bases, J lost 0 bases, and 8 bases lay in between.

J is TRBJ1-4 and V is TRBV5-1; the D is unclear. V gave up 4 bases and J gave up 8 bases, with 15 bases separating them. The CDR3 spans 14 residues. Germline V gives CDR1 SGHRS, CDR2 YFSETQ. The CDR3: CASSPRSGWEKLFF. The CDR3, as DNA: TGCGCCAGCAGCCCTCGGTCGGGGTGGGAAAAACTGTTTTTT. Looking up the rest from reference TRBV5-1 and TRBJ1-4 gives the full variable domain: KAGVTQTPRYLIKTRGQQVTLSCSPISGHRSVSWYQQTPGQGLQFLFEYFSETQRNKGNFPGRFSGRQFSNSRSEMNVSTLELGDSALYLCASSPRSGWEKLFFGSGTQLSVL.

The chain carries TRBV30 and TRBJ2-7; TRBD1 might be the D (6 bases). V was trimmed by 8 bases and J by 3 bases, leaving 17 bases between them. The CDR3 totals 13 residues. The V gene's germline CDR1 is GTSNPN and CDR2 SVGIG (reference sequence). In nucleotides, the CDR3 is TGTGCCGGCGTTCAGGGGCGAGGCTACGAGCAGTACTTC. Translated, it gives CAGVQGRGYEQYF.

This clone was found a few times. The chain employs TRBV6-6 and TRBJ2-2; TRBD2 aligns across 9 bases. Germline V CDR1 and CDR2: MNHNY, SVGAGI (reference sequence). This CDR3 has 15 amino acids. J lost 6 bases, V lost 8 bases, and 10 bases had no gene match. The CDR3 protein is CASQAGGFDAGELFF. CDR3 nucleotides: TGTGCCAGCCAAGCGGGAGGTTTTGACGCCGGGGAGCTGTTTTTT.

In this sample, this clone turned up a few times. The rearrangement joins TRBV4-1 to TRBJ1-1; no clear D gene. Germline assignment: CDR1 MGHRA and CDR2 YSYEKL. This CDR3 has 14 amino acids. V dropped 5 bases and J dropped 1 base, with 11 bases sitting between them. The CDR3 is CASSERRENTEAFF. The CDR3 nucleotides are TGCGCCAGCAGCGAAAGACGGGAGAACACTGAAGCTTTCTTT.

This clone was recorded a few times. The chain uses TRBV10-3 and TRBJ1-1; no definite D call. Per germline, CDR1 ENHRY and CDR2 SYGVKD. CDR3 size: 13 residues. The V end lost 5 bases, the J end lost 0 bases, and 7 bases lay between the germline ends. The CDR3 DNA follows: TGTGCCATCAGTTCTGCGATGAACACTGAAGCTTTCTTT. It is translated as CAISSAMNTEAFF.

This chain links TRBV11-2 with TRBJ2-5; D not resolved. This CDR3 region has 11 residues. Germline CDR1 is SGHAT and CDR2 is FQNNGV. Trimming removed 8 bases at V and 5 bases at J, with 9 bases between. The CDR3 sequence is CASGVEETQYF. CDR3 nucleotides: TGTGCCAGCGGTGTCGAGGAGACCCAGTACTTC.

This clone has only one observation. The chain uses TRBV15 and TRBJ2-1, with 9 nucleotides matching TRBD1. CDR1 is LNHNV and CDR2 is YYDKDF in the germline V gene (reference sequence). This CDR3 is 13 amino acids long. V lost 9 bases to trimming and J lost 9 bases; unmatched junction nucleotides: 9. CDR3 coding DNA: TGTGCCACACAGCCGGGACAGGGAACTGAGCAGTTCTTC. It encodes CATQPGQGTEQFF.

This chain's CDR3 is CAISGTLDTEAFF. The CDR3 DNA reads as TGTGCCATCAGCGGGACACTTGACACTGAAGCTTTCTTT. V usage is TRBV10-3 and J usage is TRBJ1-1, with D possibly matching TRBD1 (6 bases). The CDR3 has 13 amino acids. In germline, CDR1 is ENHRY, CDR2 SYGVKD. V lost 6 bases, J lost 3 bases, and 11 bases lay in between.

V is TRBV19 and J is TRBJ2-7, with D maybe TRBD2 (6 bases). Trimming cost V 3 bases and J 4 bases, with 16 bases left between them. This CDR3 is 15 amino acids long. Germline lookup yields CDR1 LNHDA and CDR2 SQIVND (reference sequence). Here the CDR3 DNA reads TGTGCCAGTAGTATTTTTGCGGGACTCGATTACGAGCAGTACTTC. As protein: CASSIFAGLDYEQYF.

The chain uses TRBV6-5 and TRBJ2-1; TRBD2 matches at 11 bases. The germline V gene encodes CDR1 MNHEY and CDR2 SVGAGI. With V trimmed by 6 bases and J by 10 bases, 11 bases remained unmatched. The CDR3 length is 15 residues. This CDR3 reads CASRTSGTPPKEQFF. As DNA, the CDR3 is TGTGCCAGCAGGACTAGCGGGACTCCCCCTAAAGAGCAGTTCTTC.

This clone was detected a few times. The chain carries TRBV7-9 and TRBJ2-7; D is perhaps TRBD1 (6 bases). Germline CDR1 and CDR2: SEHNR and FQNEAQ (reference sequence). The CDR3 has 13 amino acids. Between the trimmed V and J ends, which lost 6 bases and 0 bases, there was a span of 9 bases. CDR3 residues: CASRGAYSYEQYF. CDR3 bases: TGTGCCAGCAGGGGGGCCTACTCCTACGAGCAGTACTTC.

The chain uses TRBV30 and TRBJ1-2; the D gene is possibly TRBD1 (6 bases). Germline CDR1 reads GTSNPN; CDR2 reads SVGIG (reference sequence). Between the trimmed V and J ends, which lost 0 bases and 6 bases, there was a span of 14 bases. The CDR3 is 14 residues long. The CDR3 nucleotides are TGTGCCTGGAGTGTACAATCGGGACAAGATGGCTACACCTTC. It yields the protein CAWSVQSGQDGYTF.

The chain combines TRBV7-9 with TRBJ2-5; D perhaps matches TRBD1 (6 bases). Trimming took off 4 bases at V and 1 base at J, with 10 bases between the two ends. CDR1 and CDR2 from the germline V gene are SEHNR and FQNEAQ (reference sequence). This CDR3 is 14 amino acids long. CDR3 coding DNA: TGTGCCAGCAGCTCCAGGGGTCTCCAAGAGACCCAGTACTTC. Protein: CASSSRGLQETQYF.

V gene TRBV18 combines with J gene TRBJ2-1; D is perhaps TRBD2 (5 bases). CDR1 KGHSH and CDR2 LQKENI come from the germline V gene. The CDR3 has 15 residues. The ends were cut back, 3 bases at V and 0 bases at J, with 9 bases in the middle. The CDR3 DNA reads as TGTGCCAGCTCACCTTCAGCGGTCTCCTACAATGAGCAGTTCTTC. Translation: CASSPSAVSYNEQFF. The whole variable domain, filled in from reference TRBV18 and TRBJ2-1, reads NAGVMQNPRHLVRRRGQEARLRCSPMKGHSHVYWYRQLPEEGLKFMVYLQKENIIDESGMPKERFSAEFPKEGPSILRIQQVVRGDSAAYFCASSPSAVSYNEQFFGPGTRLTVL.

This chain connects TRBV9 to TRBJ1-1, with no clear D. The CDR3 has 14 amino acids. Germline assignment: CDR1 SGDLS and CDR2 YYNGEE. With 0 bases removed from V and 5 bases from J, the gap between germline ends came to 11 bases. This CDR3 reads CASSVERGGTEAFF. In DNA, the CDR3 is TGTGCCAGCAGCGTAGAACGCGGCGGAACTGAAGCTTTCTTT.

This clone was detected a few times. V gene TRBV5-1 combines with J gene TRBJ2-1; 12 bases fit TRBD1. This CDR3 is 15 amino acids long. Trimming took 3 bases from V and 6 from J; bases not matched to a gene: 4. CDR1 and CDR2 (germline): SGHRS, YFSETQ. The CDR3 spells CASSSGQGARNEQFF. The DNA for the CDR3 is TGCGCCAGCAGCTCGGGACAGGGGGCCCGCAATGAGCAGTTCTTC. The full variable domain, rest sourced from reference TRBV5-1 and TRBJ2-1, is KAGVTQTPRYLIKTRGQQVTLSCSPISGHRSVSWYQQTPGQGLQFLFEYFSETQRNKGNFPGRFSGRQFSNSRSEMNVSTLELGDSALYLCASSSGQGARNEQFFGPGTRLTVL.

The chain is built from TRBV6-1 and TRBJ2-1, with 8 positions matching TRBD1. V lost 2 bases to trimming and J lost 4 bases; unmatched junction nucleotides: 4. Per the germline V gene, CDR1 is MNHNS and CDR2 is SASEGT. The CDR3 extends over 15 amino acids. The CDR3 here is CASSESQGAYNEQFF. Written as DNA, the CDR3 is TGTGCCAGCAGTGAATCCCAGGGGGCTTACAATGAGCAGTTCTTC.

This clone was observed a single time. This rearrangement joins TRBV30 to TRBJ1-2; D not resolved. CDR3 size: 12 residues. Germline CDR1 is GTSNPN and CDR2 is SVGIG (reference sequence). Deletions cut 4 bases from V and 8 bases from J, with 14 bases between. The CDR3 region has the DNA TGTGCCTGGATGGGGAGGGTGAACGGCTACACCTTC. This translates into CAWMGRVNGYTF. The full variable domain, its missing parts supplied by reference TRBV30 and TRBJ1-2, is SQTIHQWPATLVQPVGSPLSLECTVEGTSNPNLYWYRQAAGRGLQLLFYSVGIGQISSEVPQNLSASRPQDRQFILSSKKLLLSDSGFYLCAWMGRVNGYTFGSGTRLTVV.

The V and J genes are TRBV4-2 and TRBJ1-3, with no clear D. CDR3 length equals 16 residues. V lost 0 bases and J lost 0, with 9 bases in between. Per germline, CDR1 LGHNA and CDR2 YNFKEQ. CDR3 in amino acids: CASSQDRAVSGNTIYF. In DNA form, the CDR3 reads TGTGCCAGCAGCCAAGATCGAGCCGTCTCTGGAAACACCATATATTTT.

This clone has more than one count but fewer than ten. CDR3 residues: CASSLSGRPNQPQHF. DNA of the CDR3: TGTGCCAGCAGTTTATCAGGGAGGCCGAATCAGCCCCAGCATTTT. V and J are TRBV27 and TRBJ1-5; D unclear. The V end lost 0 bases, the J end lost 4 bases, and 10 bases lay between the germline ends. CDR3 length equals 15 residues. Looked up from germline, CDR1 is MNHEY and CDR2 is SMNVEV (reference sequence).